This T cell receptor (beta chain) derives from a study of cytomegalovirus exposure and HLA in healthy donors. With respect to this clone: Its antigen is currently unknown.

General study findings and limits: In a later analysis, most CMV-associated TCR beta chains appeared HLA-restricted. Sequencing probably produced one cluster of sequence variants that were highly shared. In vitro checks showed that a few CMV-associated chains really do target CMV antigens. Among TCR sequences, most were rare, though some public TCRs appeared in many donors.

PCR involved 60 Vbeta and 13 Jbeta primers. Some clones are missing from TCRdb's copy, which holds only in-frame ones; the method was immunoSEQ multiplex PCR. This sample's table reports about 50,000 clones. Material for sequencing was PBMCs. The clonotype comes from a woman in her late teens or twenties in good health and CMV-seronegative.

CDR3 in amino acids: CASRSLVSMNTEAFF. DNA of the CDR3: TGTGCCAGCCGGAGTTTAGTTTCCATGAACACTGAAGCTTTCTTT. This chain links TRBV5-8 with TRBJ1-1, with D uncertain. Trimming shortened V by 7 bases and J by 0 bases, and 16 bases separated the two germline ends. Germline CDR1 SGHTS, CDR2 YDEGEE. The CDR3 is 15 amino acids.